Reported below is one T cell receptor (beta chain). Given a much more abundant clone one base away, this may be a read error. This sample was included in a study of kidney transplant recipient with SARS-CoV-2 infection. This CDR3 comprises 14 residues. Per the germline V gene, CDR1 is MNHEY and CDR2 is SVGEGT. TCRdb ran MiXCR on the reads and lists one entry per CDR3 protein. The data contain under 250,000 distinct CDR3 sequences, 29% of them seen just once; the ten biggest clones take up roughly 7.3%. The clonotype originates from a male patient between 25 and 39 years old who had COVID-19 and was a kidney transplant recipient. Some T cells here may be from the graft donor. The chain uses TRBV6-2 or TRBV6-3 and TRBJ2-7; D possibly corresponds to TRBD2 (7 bases). The source was a blood sample, collected at baseline and on roughly day 110 from a kidney transplant recipient. The CDR3 here is CAGSKEGGSYEQYF. The DNA of the CDR3 is TGTGCCGGCAGCAAGGAGGGGGGGTCCTACGAGCAGTACTTC.